The source of this TCR beta chain is a study of neoadjuvant anti-PD-1 for oral cavity cancer. The time point was: after neoadjuvant nivolumab, at surgical resection. Trimming took 5 bases from V and 5 from J, leaving 12 bases between them. This CDR3 has 13 residues. Germline-derived CDR1 and CDR2 are MNHNS and SASEGT. The method was immunoSEQ multiplex PCR; TCRdb's version includes in-frame clones alone and lacks a portion of them. The table shows a few thousand clones, with 50% to 65% occurring only once. The genes are TRBV6-1 and TRBJ2-5, with a possible D match to TRBD2 (6 bases). The sample here was tumor tissue, taken after nivolumab (anti-PD-1) treatment. This clonotype was sampled from a person between 40 and 79 years old with oral cavity squamous cell carcinoma. CDR3 DNA sequence: TGTGCCAGCAGTCTCGGACTAAGGGAGACCCAGTACTTC. It codes for CASSLGLRETQYF.